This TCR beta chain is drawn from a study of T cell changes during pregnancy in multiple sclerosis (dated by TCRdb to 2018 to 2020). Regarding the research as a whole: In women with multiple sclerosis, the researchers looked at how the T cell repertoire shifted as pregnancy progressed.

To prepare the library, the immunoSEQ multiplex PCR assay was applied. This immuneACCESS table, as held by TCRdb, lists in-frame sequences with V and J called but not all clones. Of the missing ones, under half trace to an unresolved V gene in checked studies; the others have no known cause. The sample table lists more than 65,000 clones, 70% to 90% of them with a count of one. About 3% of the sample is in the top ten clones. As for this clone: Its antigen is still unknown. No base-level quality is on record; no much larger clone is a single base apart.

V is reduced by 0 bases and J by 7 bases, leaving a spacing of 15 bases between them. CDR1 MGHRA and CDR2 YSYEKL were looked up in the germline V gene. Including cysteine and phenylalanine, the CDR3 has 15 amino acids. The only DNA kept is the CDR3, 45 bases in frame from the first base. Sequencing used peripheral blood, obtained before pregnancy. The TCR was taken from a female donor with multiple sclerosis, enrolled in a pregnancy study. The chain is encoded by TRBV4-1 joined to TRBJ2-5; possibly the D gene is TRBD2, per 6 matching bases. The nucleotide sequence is TGCGCCAGCAGCCAAGATCTACAGGCCGGGGGGACCCAGTACTTC. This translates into CASSQDLQAGGTQYF.